This entry concerns a single T cell receptor beta chain. Its antigen remains undetermined. No much larger clonotype is one base removed from it; base qualities were not supplied. The data were obtained in a study of blood T cell repertoires in COVID-19 (dated by TCRdb to the early 2020s). For context, the study as a whole: Collaborator samples came from the United States, Italy and Spain and covered acute and convalescent phases of COVID-19. The repertoires were released in a freely available public database intended as a resource for research on the immune response to SARS-CoV-2. A de-identified subject ID, COVID-19 status, age in years and sex were almost always included in the sample metadata. Where available, HLA class I and class II types were obtained from metadata supplied by the sample provider rather than from assay-based typing. Samples came from the ongoing ImmuneRACE study (first 160 participants) plus 1,254 subjects from 6 global collaborators. Deeply sampled blood TCRbeta repertoires from subjects exposed to, actively infected with, or recovered from COVID-19 were included in the dataset. The material from the prospective study consisted of cDNA or gDNA derived from T cells, B-cell-depleted T cells, or PBMCs.

Participants in the prospective study were enrolled through a virtual design, were aged about 18 to 90 years, and lived in 24 United States geographic areas. To assign participants to cohorts, the prospective study relied on clinical history that participants themselves reported in a screening survey and a study questionnaire. Recovered participants in ImmuneRACE Cohort 3 were defined as having two consecutive negative NP/OP PCR tests, clearance from a healthcare professional, or resolution of symptoms. In the prospective study, whole blood, serum and a nasopharyngeal or oropharyngeal swab were collected from each participant by mobile phlebotomists. Additional blood draws and questionnaires over a 2-month period could optionally be provided by prospective study participants. Before DNA extraction, prospective study blood samples were shipped either frozen or at room temperature. The immunoSEQ Assay, a bias-controlled multiplex PCR, was used to amplify TCRbeta CDR3 regions from genomic DNA. The study's own analysis went as follows. Within the assay, amplification of reference gene primers was used to estimate how many nucleated cells each sample contained. Sequence reads were collapsed and filtered to measure the absolute abundance of every unique TCRbeta CDR3 rearrangement. For each sample, productive Simpson clonality was calculated as the square root of Simpson's diversity index across productive rearrangements. TCRdb mirrors the immuneACCESS table, restricted to in-frame sequences. Some clones are absent from its copies; in checked studies, under half trace to an unresolved V gene, and the reason for the others is unknown. D and trimming come from the DNA, and the V and J calls and clone size come from that table. The sample table shows fewer than 350,000 clones, and 70% to 90% are seen once. Approximately 9.4% of the sample goes to the ten largest clones.

Between the V and J ends, shortened by 0 bases and 6 bases respectively, the junction contains 11 bases. The germline V gene encodes CDR1 LGHDT and CDR2 YNNKEL (reference sequence). The cysteine opens and the phenylalanine closes a CDR3 of 14 amino acids. Only the CDR3 region is kept as DNA, spanning 42 bases read in frame from base 1. Study-wide conclusions, independent of this receptor: The quantity of clinical and demographic metadata differed by source and by participant and was supplied without curation.

The V and J genes are TRBV3-1 (or the pseudogene TRBV3-2) and TRBJ1-1, with a weak D call of TRBD1 (6 bases match). The receptor comes from a woman aged 40 to 55 who had recovered from COVID-19. The sample comprised PBMCs or T cells enriched from blood (not recorded which). CDR3 sequence: CASSQEGGGPEAFF. The nucleotide sequence is given as TGTGCCAGCAGCCAAGAAGGGGGGGGTCCTGAAGCTTTCTTT.